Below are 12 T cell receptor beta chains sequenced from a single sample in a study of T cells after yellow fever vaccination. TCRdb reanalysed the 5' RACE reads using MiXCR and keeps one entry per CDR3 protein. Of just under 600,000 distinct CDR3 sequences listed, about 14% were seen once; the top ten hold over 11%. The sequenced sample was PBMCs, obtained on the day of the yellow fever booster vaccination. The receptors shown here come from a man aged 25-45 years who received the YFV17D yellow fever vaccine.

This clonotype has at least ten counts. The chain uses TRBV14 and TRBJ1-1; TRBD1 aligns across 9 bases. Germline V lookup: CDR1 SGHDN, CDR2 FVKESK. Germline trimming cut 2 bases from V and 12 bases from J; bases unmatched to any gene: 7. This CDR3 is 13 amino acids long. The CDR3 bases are TGTGCCAGCAGCCAAACAGGGGGCCCGGACACTTTCTTT. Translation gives CASSQTGGPDTFF.

CDR3 region: CSVIGGSYEQYF. The CDR3, as DNA: TGCAGCGTTATAGGGGGCAGTTACGAGCAGTACTTC. The rearrangement links TRBV29-1 to TRBJ2-7, with TRBD1 matching over 7 bases. The CDR3 has 12 amino acids. After removal of 5 bases from V and 4 bases from J, the junction contained 5 bases not matched to a gene. The germline gives CDR1 SQVTM, CDR2 ANQGSEA.

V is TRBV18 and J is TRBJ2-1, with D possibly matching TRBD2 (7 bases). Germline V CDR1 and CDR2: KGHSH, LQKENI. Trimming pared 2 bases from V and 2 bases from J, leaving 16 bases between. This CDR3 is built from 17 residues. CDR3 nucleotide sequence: TGTGCCAGCTCACCAATTGGTGGGGGGGCCCCCTACAATGAGCAGTTCTTC. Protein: CASSPIGGGAPYNEQFF.

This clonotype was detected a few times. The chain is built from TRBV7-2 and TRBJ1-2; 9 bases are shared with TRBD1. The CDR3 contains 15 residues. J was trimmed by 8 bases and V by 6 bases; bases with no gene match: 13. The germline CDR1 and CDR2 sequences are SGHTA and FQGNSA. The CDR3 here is CASRRDRGSAHGYTF. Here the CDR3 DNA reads TGTGCCAGCAGGCGAGACAGGGGGTCGGCTCACGGCTACACCTTC.

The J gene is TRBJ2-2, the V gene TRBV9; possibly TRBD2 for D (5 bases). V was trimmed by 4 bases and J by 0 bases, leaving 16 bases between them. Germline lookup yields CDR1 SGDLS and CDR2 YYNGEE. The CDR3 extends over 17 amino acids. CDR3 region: CASSTPNGGPNTGELFF. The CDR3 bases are TGTGCCAGCAGCACCCCCAATGGAGGCCCGAACACCGGGGAGCTGTTTTTT.

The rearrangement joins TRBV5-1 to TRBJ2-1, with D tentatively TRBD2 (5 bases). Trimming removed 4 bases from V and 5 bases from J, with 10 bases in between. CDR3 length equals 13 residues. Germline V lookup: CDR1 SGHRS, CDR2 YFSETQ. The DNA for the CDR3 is TGCGCCAGCAGCGAGGACGGGAACAATGAGCAGTTCTTC. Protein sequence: CASSEDGNNEQFF.

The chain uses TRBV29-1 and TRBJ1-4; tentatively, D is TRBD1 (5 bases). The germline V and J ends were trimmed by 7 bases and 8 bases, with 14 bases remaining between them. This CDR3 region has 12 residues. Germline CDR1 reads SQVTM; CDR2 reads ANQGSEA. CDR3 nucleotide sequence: TGCAGCGCCGGGGGAGGGGAGGAAAAACTGTTTTTT. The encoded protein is CSAGGGEEKLFF.

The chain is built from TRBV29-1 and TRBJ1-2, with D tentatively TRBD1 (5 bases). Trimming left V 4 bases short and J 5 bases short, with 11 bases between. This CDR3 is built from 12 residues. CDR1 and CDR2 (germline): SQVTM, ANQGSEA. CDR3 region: CSVAAGYYGYTF. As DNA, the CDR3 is TGCAGCGTTGCGGCAGGGTATTATGGCTACACCTTC.

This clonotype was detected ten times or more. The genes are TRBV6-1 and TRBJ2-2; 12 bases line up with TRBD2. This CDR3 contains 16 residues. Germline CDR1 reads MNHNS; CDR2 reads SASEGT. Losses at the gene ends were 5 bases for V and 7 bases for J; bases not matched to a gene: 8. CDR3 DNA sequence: TGTGCCAGCAGTCAGACTAGCGGGAGTTTCAGCGGGGAGCTGTTTTTT. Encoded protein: CASSQTSGSFSGELFF.

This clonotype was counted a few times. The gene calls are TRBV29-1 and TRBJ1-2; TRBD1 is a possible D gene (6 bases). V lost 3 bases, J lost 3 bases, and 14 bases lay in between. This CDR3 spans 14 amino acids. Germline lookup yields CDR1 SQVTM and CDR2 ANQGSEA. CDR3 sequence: CSVESQGVDYGYTF. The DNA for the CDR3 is TGCAGCGTTGAGTCACAGGGAGTAGACTATGGCTACACCTTC.

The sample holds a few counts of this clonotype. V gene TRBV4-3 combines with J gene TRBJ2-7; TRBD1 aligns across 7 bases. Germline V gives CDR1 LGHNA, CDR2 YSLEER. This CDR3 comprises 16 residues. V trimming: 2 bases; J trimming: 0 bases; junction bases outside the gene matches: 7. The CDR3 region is CASSQYAGTDSYEQYF. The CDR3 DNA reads TGCGCCAGCAGCCAATACGCCGGGACAGACTCCTACGAGCAGTACTTC.

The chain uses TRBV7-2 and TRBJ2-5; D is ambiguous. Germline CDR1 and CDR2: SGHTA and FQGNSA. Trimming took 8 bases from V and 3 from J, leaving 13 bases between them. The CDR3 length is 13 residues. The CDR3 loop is CASVSPLKETQYF. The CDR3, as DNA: TGTGCCAGCGTCTCCCCCCTTAAAGAGACCCAGTACTTC.